This TCR beta chain was recovered during a study of blood T cells in healthy people across ages. With V trimmed by 6 bases and J by 5 bases, 10 bases remained unmatched. The CDR3 consists of 15 residues. Sample-barcoded 5' priming and a J-beta primer mix drove a second PCR of roughly 6 to 12 cycles. The authors tagged each cDNA molecule using a template-switch adaptor with 12 random nucleotides. One entry per CDR3 protein, called by TCRdb with MiXCR from the 5' RACE reads. The sample lists approximately 1,000,000 distinct CDR3 sequences, roughly two fifths seen once, with under 15% in the top ten. The study, taken as a whole, reports: TCR beta diversity per million T cells fell roughly linearly with age. What prevented conclusive comparison of naive and antigen-experienced cells was that PBMCs were unsorted.

With regard to this clonotype: The antigen remains undetermined.

The clonotype originates from a man between 18 and 35 years old in good health. The chain links TRBV12-3 or TRBV12-4 to TRBJ2-7; 10 nucleotides agree with TRBD1. What was sequenced was blood. CDR3 in amino acids: CASRPRDRGNDEQYF. In nucleotides, the CDR3 is TGTGCCAGCAGGCCCCGGGACAGGGGAAATGACGAGCAGTACTTC.